This T cell receptor beta chain comes out of a study of blood T cells in healthy people across ages. Notes on the study in general: It was the long-lived donors that had more naive CD4+ cells and higher diversity than aged donors.

Total RNA extracted from each sample amounted to at least 5 micrograms. Concerning this clonotype: Its specificity is unknown.

Primed by a sample-barcoded 5' primer and a J-beta primer mix, a second PCR proceeded for 7 to 11 cycles. TCRdb re-derived calls from the 5' RACE reads in MiXCR, one entry per CDR3 protein. The sample yields 1,300,000 or so distinct CDR3 sequences, approximately 59% seen once. Germline V lookup: CDR1 LGHNA, CDR2 YNFKEQ. The J segment lost 6 bases and the V segment lost 3 bases, leaving 7 bases of the junction unmatched. There are 16 residues in the CDR3. The sequenced sample consisted of blood. This receptor was obtained from a man aged 18-30 years in good health. This chain joins TRBV4-2 and TRBJ2-3; 12 bases map to TRBD2. CDR3 region: CASSQRSSGGADTQYF. The CDR3 DNA reads TGTGCCAGCAGCCAGCGGTCTAGCGGGGGGGCCGATACGCAGTATTTT.